A single sample gave rise to the 14 T cell receptor beta chains below, sequenced in a study of blood T cells in healthy people across ages. Then a second PCR, running about 6 to 11 cycles, was carried out with a sample-barcoded 5' primer and a J-beta primer mix. TCRdb passed the 5' RACE reads through MiXCR, listing each CDR3 protein once. The sample has about 800,000 distinct CDR3 sequences; roughly 60% are singletons. The sequencing sample was made of blood. The receptors were gathered from a man under 40 in good health.

The chain couples TRBV5-4 to TRBJ2-3; tentatively, D is TRBD1 (5 bases). This CDR3 has 17 amino acids. Germline V CDR1 and CDR2: SGHNT, YYREEE (reference sequence). Trimming pared 4 bases from V and 0 bases from J, leaving 18 bases between. CDR3 nucleotides: TGTGCCAGCAGCACCGCAGGGTCGACTGCTAGCACAGATACGCAGTATTTT. This translates into CASSTAGSTASTDTQYF.

The rearrangement links TRBV11-2 to TRBJ1-1, with 7 bases that match TRBD1. Germline values: CDR1 SGHAT, CDR2 FQNNGV. Unmatched junction bases numbered 11, after V lost 5 bases and J lost 5 bases. The CDR3 spans 15 residues. CDR3 DNA: TGTGCCAGCAGCCTTAGGGAGGGGGCGCTTACTGAAGCTTTCTTT. It specifies CASSLREGALTEAFF.

The V and J genes are TRBV6-1 and TRBJ1-2; D might be TRBD1 (5 bases). The germline gives CDR1 MNHNS, CDR2 SASEGT. V was clipped by 1 base and J by 8 bases, with 14 bases between them. The CDR3 contains 14 residues. The CDR3 region is CASSEVSGFYGYTF. The CDR3, as DNA: TGTGCCAGCAGTGAAGTATCAGGGTTCTACGGCTACACCTTC.

The chain uses TRBV15 and TRBJ2-7; 7 bases fit TRBD1. V lost 1 base to trimming and J lost 4 bases; unmatched junction nucleotides: 13. This CDR3 contains 17 residues. Germline loops: CDR1 LNHNV, CDR2 YYDKDF (reference sequence). This chain's CDR3 is CATSRGAGGPVLYEQYF. The CDR3 DNA sequence: TGTGCCACCAGCAGAGGGGCAGGGGGTCCCGTCCTTTACGAGCAGTACTTC.

The V gene is TRBV5-1, the J gene TRBJ2-7, with D perhaps TRBD2 (5 bases). CDR1 and CDR2 from the germline V gene are SGHRS and YFSETQ. This CDR3 region has 15 residues. V shed 2 bases and J shed 4 bases, with 16 bases lying between them. The CDR3 region is CASSFDRGTLYEQYF. In DNA, the CDR3 is TGCGCCAGCAGCTTTGACCGGGGTACCCTTTACGAGCAGTACTTC.

The chain couples TRBV12-5 to TRBJ2-5; D not certain. Between the trimmed V and J ends, which lost 1 base and 5 bases, there was a span of 2 bases. Germline V gene lookup returns CDR1 LGHNT and CDR2 FRNRAP. CDR3 size: 11 residues. CDR3 in DNA: TGTGCTAGTGGTTTGGAGGAGACCCAGTACTTC. It yields the protein CASGLEETQYF.

V usage is TRBV5-1 and J usage is TRBJ2-1, with 7 bases aligning to TRBD2. V shed 4 bases and J 15 bases; nucleotides not matched to a gene: 7. The CDR3 has 11 amino acids. Germline CDR1 and CDR2: SGHRS and YFSETQ. The CDR3 spells CASSKGLDPFF. CDR3 coding DNA: TGCGCCAGCAGCAAAGGACTAGATCCGTTCTTC. The whole variable domain, filled in from reference TRBV5-1 and TRBJ2-1, reads KAGVTQTPRYLIKTRGQQVTLSCSPISGHRSVSWYQQTPGQGLQFLFEYFSETQRNKGNFPGRFSGRQFSNSRSEMNVSTLELGDSALYLCASSKGLDPFFGPGTRLTVL.

V and J are TRBV6-5 and TRBJ2-5; tentatively, D is TRBD1 (5 bases). Germline V CDR1 and CDR2: MNHEY, SVGAGI. With 2 bases removed from V and 4 bases from J, the gap between germline ends came to 8 bases. The CDR3 has 13 residues. CDR3 nucleotides: TGTGCCAGCAGTTACGGGGCCATAGAGACCCAGTACTTC. Protein product: CASSYGAIETQYF.

This clonotype was detected a few times. CDR3 nucleotides: TGTGCCAGCAGCGCCCGACAGGGCAAATCCTACAATGAGCAGTACTTC. This codes for CASSARQGKSYNEQYF. This chain links TRBV7-2 with TRBJ2-1; 7 nucleotides align to TRBD1. The J call is in doubt because the DNA end fits TRBJ2-7 better. The V gene's germline CDR1 is SGHTA and CDR2 FQGNSA. This CDR3 is built from 16 residues.

The chain employs TRBV20-1 and TRBJ2-3; 8 bases are shared with TRBD1. Trimming cost V 6 bases and J 1 base; bases outside gene matches: 9. The CDR3 is 15 amino acids. Germline V gene sequence: CDR1 DFQATT, CDR2 SNEGSKA (reference sequence). CDR3 region: CSALLQGAGTDTQYF. In DNA, the CDR3 is TGCAGTGCCCTCCTCCAGGGGGCGGGCACAGATACGCAGTATTTT.

V usage is TRBV15 and J usage is TRBJ2-3, with 7 nucleotides matching TRBD1. Germline CDR1 LNHNV, CDR2 YYDKDF (reference sequence). The CDR3 covers 15 residues. Trimming took 2 bases from V and 1 from J; bases not matched to a gene: 3. The CDR3: CATSRYDRGTDTQYF. CDR3 nucleotides: TGTGCCACCAGCAGATATGACAGGGGCACAGATACGCAGTATTTT.

The J gene is TRBJ2-7, the V gene TRBV9, with D unresolved. This CDR3 region has 13 residues. In germline, CDR1 is SGDLS, CDR2 YYNGEE. V was cut by 5 bases and J by 2 bases, with 11 bases left in between. The CDR3 reads CASSPGVAYEQYF. The CDR3 nucleotides read TGTGCCAGCAGTCCCGGTGTAGCCTACGAGCAGTACTTC.

The chain employs TRBV28 and TRBJ2-4, with D possibly being TRBD2 (6 bases). With the DNA end fitting TRBJ2-5 better, the J assignment may be wrong. CDR3 length: 16 residues. Germline V gene data show CDR1 as MDHEN and CDR2 as SYDVKM. CDR3 DNA: TGTGCCAGCAGTCGTAATTTAGCGGCTCAAGGAGGGACCCAGTACTTC. Residues: CASSRNLAAQGGTQYF.

This chain links TRBV7-9 with TRBJ1-6; D remains unclear. V was trimmed by 4 bases and J by 14 bases, leaving 9 bases between them. The germline gives CDR1 SEHNR, CDR2 FQNEAQ (reference sequence). CDR3 length equals 11 residues. As DNA, the CDR3 is TGTGCCAGCAGCTCACTGGGTACCCTCCACTTT. It encodes CASSSLGTLHF.